This T cell receptor (beta chain) was identified in a study of monozygotic twins with inflammatory bowel disease. Study observations and caveats: It was in IBD patients that TCRbeta diversity (inverse Simpson) was lower than in healthy co-twins.

TCRdb reworked the 5' RACE reads into one entry per CDR3 protein, no DNA. Its listing shows roughly 100,000 distinct CDR3 sequences. Germline CDR1 is SGDLS and CDR2 is YYNGEE. The CDR3 consists of 14 residues. On this clonotype: Its antigen is undetermined.

This sequence was found in a human donor with ulcerative colitis or Crohn's disease, or a healthy co-twin of an affected twin (not recorded which). What was sequenced was blood. The chain uses TRBV9 and TRBJ2-1; the TRBD1 assignment by TCRdb is unverifiable without DNA. This chain's CDR3 is CASSVVEGVVEQFF. The full variable domain, rest sourced from reference TRBV9 and TRBJ2-1, is DSGVTQTPKHLITATGQRVTLRCSPRSGDLSVYWYQQSLDQGLQFLIQYYNGEERAKGNILERFSAQQFPDLHSELNLSSLELGDSALYFCASSVVEGVVEQFFGPGTRLTVL.